The clone carrying this TCR beta chain was counted many times. The time point denotes: newly diagnosed GD, antithyroid drugs for less than 3 months. PBMC-extracted RNA yielded the TCR library. The peripheral blood volume drawn was 7.5 to 10 milliliters, and it was collected into EDTA tubes. The sample is drawn from a study of regulatory T cells in long-lasting Graves disease. This CDR3 region has 15 residues. Germline V gene data show CDR1 as SGHVS and CDR2 as FNYEAQ. V was clipped by 4 bases and J by 2 bases; unmatched bases: 4. HTBI primers from iRepertoire and Arm-PCR of CDR3 regions yielded the TCR beta libraries. TCRdb called the multiplex PCR reads again in MiXCR, with one record for every CDR3 protein. This sample yields 300,000 to 400,000 distinct CDR3 sequences, of which 18% are seen a single time; about 38% belongs to the top ten.

The source is a female donor with Graves disease. The rearrangement joins TRBV7-6 to TRBJ2-7; 11 bases align to TRBD2. Material: peripheral blood mononuclear cells (PBMCs), obtained at new diagnosis, from a patient treated with antithyroid drugs. CDR3 coding DNA: TGTGCCAGCAGCTACTTAGCGGGAGGGACCTACGAGCAGTACTTC. This encodes CASSYLAGGTYEQYF.